The 30 T cell receptor beta chains below come from one sample, sequenced in a study of T-cell reconstitution after alpha-beta-depleted transplantation in children. The TCRbeta library was prepared with unique molecular identifiers. TCRdb used MiXCR to reprocess the PCR reads, holding one entry per CDR3 protein. The profile shows about 460,000 distinct CDR3 sequences, roughly 10% of them singletons. This specimen consisted of PBMCs, obtained before TCRalphabeta/CD19-depleted stem cell transplant. These receptors all come from a child between 2 and 9 years old with inherited bone marrow failure, due to receive a stem cell transplant.

The CDR3 DNA sequence: TGCAGTGCTAGACCAACCCGGGGCCAGGGGGAGGCTCAGCCCCAGCATTTT. Translated, it gives CSARPTRGQGEAQPQHF. The V and J genes are TRBV20-1 and TRBJ1-5; 7 bases align to TRBD1. CDR3 length: 17 amino acids. Unmatched junction bases numbered 16, after V lost 2 bases and J lost 6 bases. CDR1 and CDR2 from the germline V gene are DFQATT and SNEGSKA (reference sequence).

Concerning this clonotype itself: The junction and the germline gene differ at one end; a read error may be behind it. The chain links TRBV20-1 to TRBJ2-7, with 8 bases lining up with TRBD2. Germline values: CDR1 DFQATT, CDR2 SNEGSKA (reference sequence). The CDR3 sequence is 14 residues long. The CDR3: CSARVLADSYEHYF. Written as DNA, the CDR3 is TGCAGTGCTAGAGTACTAGCGGACTCCTACGAGCATTACTTC.

The chain joins TRBV7-2 to TRBJ1-2; D is ambiguous. There are 15 residues in the CDR3. Germline V gene lookup returns CDR1 SGHTA and CDR2 FQGNSA. The V gene lost 6 bases and the J gene lost 3 bases, with 17 bases spanning the gap. DNA of the CDR3: TGTGCCAGCAGGGTGCAGCCCCTGGGGTACTATGGCTACACCTTC. This translates into CASRVQPLGYYGYTF.

This clonotype was found many times. The gene calls are TRBV20-1 and TRBJ2-1; tentatively, D is TRBD1 or TRBD2 (5 bases each). CDR3 size: 16 residues. The V gene's germline CDR1 is DFQATT and CDR2 SNEGSKA (reference sequence). Trimming stripped 3 bases from V and 3 bases from J, with 18 bases between. CDR3 sequence: CSARRGRRGLYNEQFF. The CDR3 DNA reads as TGCAGTGCTAGGAGGGGTCGAAGAGGGCTCTACAATGAGCAGTTCTTC.

This clonotype showed up just a few times. This chain connects TRBV5-6 to TRBJ1-1; D unresolved. Germline CDR1 SGHDT, CDR2 YYEEEE. Trimming stripped 0 bases from V and 0 bases from J, with 18 bases between. The CDR3 spans 18 residues. The CDR3, as DNA: TGTGCCAGCAGCTTGGACTCACGACTTAGCCGGATGAACACTGAAGCTTTCTTT. Translating it yields CASSLDSRLSRMNTEAFF. The entire variable domain, with the rest obtained from reference TRBV5-6 and TRBJ1-1, is as follows: DAGVTQSPTHLIKTRGQQVTLRCSPKSGHDTVSWYQQALGQGPQFIFQYYEEEERQRGNFPDRFSGHQFPNYSSELNVNALLLGDSALYLCASSLDSRLSRMNTEAFFGQGTRLTVV.

Ten or more counts support this clonotype. V is TRBV20-1 and J is TRBJ1-1, with a tentative D call TRBD1 (6 bases). V was cut by 4 bases and J by 0 bases, with 12 bases left in between. The length of the CDR3 is 14 residues. The germline gives CDR1 DFQATT, CDR2 SNEGSKA (reference sequence). CDR3 DNA: TGCAGTGCTACGACAGGCGCGCTGAACACTGAAGCTTTCTTT. It yields the protein CSATTGALNTEAFF.

This clonotype showed up just a few times. The chain links TRBV2 to TRBJ2-6; 7 bases are a match to TRBD1. After removal of 7 bases from V and 9 bases from J, the junction contained 3 bases not matched to a gene. The CDR3 consists of 12 residues. Germline CDR1 and CDR2: SNHLY and FYNNEI. Written as DNA, the CDR3 is TGTGCCAGCAAGGGACAGAGCAACGTCCTGACTTTC. This sequence encodes CASKGQSNVLTF.

This clonotype was counted at least ten times. The chain employs TRBV29-1 and TRBJ2-7, with D possibly matching TRBD1 (5 bases). Germline values: CDR1 SQVTM, CDR2 ANQGSEA. Trimming pared 3 bases from V and 2 bases from J, leaving 8 bases between. CDR3 length: 12 amino acids. CDR3 in amino acids: CSVDQDTYEQYF. The CDR3 region has the DNA TGCAGCGTTGATCAGGACACCTACGAGCAGTACTTC.

The rearrangement links TRBV19 to TRBJ2-1, with 10 bases that match TRBD2. V shed 5 bases and J 7 bases; nucleotides not matched to a gene: 8. Germline CDR1 LNHDA, CDR2 SQIVND (reference sequence). The CDR3 is 15 amino acids. This CDR3 is CASSALAGVLNEQFF. The CDR3, as DNA: TGTGCCAGTAGTGCTCTAGCGGGAGTATTAAATGAGCAGTTCTTC.

The rearrangement joins TRBV24-1 to TRBJ2-7; D not certain. The V end was cut by 5 bases, the J end by 3 bases, with 10 bases between. This CDR3 is built from 13 residues. From germline, CDR1 is KGHDR and CDR2 SFDVKD. CDR3 region: CATSVYQGYEQYF. The CDR3 bases are TGTGCCACCAGTGTGTACCAAGGCTACGAGCAGTACTTC.

V is TRBV6-2 or TRBV6-3 and J is TRBJ1-5; TRBD1 matches at 10 bases. CDR1 and CDR2 from the germline V gene are MNHEY and SVGEGT. The trim removed 5 bases at V and 6 bases at J, leaving 7 bases unmatched. The CDR3 is made up of 15 amino acids. The CDR3 nucleotides are TGTGCCAGCAGTCTCCGGGACAGGGGCGGTCAGCCCCAGCATTTT. Residues: CASSLRDRGGQPQHF.

This clonotype was counted ten times or more. The chain couples TRBV6-5 to TRBJ1-3, with no clear D. The V end was cut by 2 bases, the J end by 1 base, with 12 bases between. CDR3 size: 16 residues. In germline, CDR1 is MNHEY, CDR2 SVGAGI. This CDR3 is CASSYTHPASGNTIYF. The CDR3 region has the DNA TGTGCCAGCAGTTACACACACCCCGCTTCTGGAAACACCATATATTTT.

This clonotype was seen at least ten times. This chain connects TRBV28 to TRBJ2-4; no clear D gene. This CDR3 is built from 14 residues. Germline lookup yields CDR1 MDHEN and CDR2 SYDVKM. Between the trimmed V and J ends, which lost 0 bases and 7 bases, there was a span of 10 bases. CDR3 coding DNA: TGTGCCAGCAGTTTATGGGGTGACCGGAACATTCAGTACTTC. Translating it yields CASSLWGDRNIQYF.

This clonotype was recorded at least ten times. This chain joins TRBV4-3 and TRBJ1-3; D gene uncertain. The CDR3 is 16 residues long. V lost 0 bases and J 0 bases, leaving 9 bases between the germline ends. CDR1 and CDR2 from the germline V gene are LGHNA and YSLEER. The CDR3 sequence: CASSQDLTVSGNTIYF. The CDR3 DNA is TGCGCCAGCAGCCAAGATTTAACAGTCTCTGGAAACACCATATATTTT.

The chain is built from TRBV7-8 and TRBJ2-3; the D is unclear. Germline V gene lookup returns CDR1 SGHVS and CDR2 FQNEAQ. V shed 3 bases and J shed 1 base, with 11 bases lying between them. CDR3 length: 15 amino acids. CDR3 protein: CASSFDSKGTDTQYF. In nucleotides, the CDR3 is TGTGCCAGCAGCTTCGATTCTAAGGGCACAGATACGCAGTATTTT.

The table lists this clonotype with many counts. The gene calls are TRBV10-2 and TRBJ2-3; 7 nucleotides align to TRBD1. CDR1 is WSHSY, CDR2 SAAADI, per germline. The CDR3 has 15 amino acids. J was trimmed by 0 bases and V by 6 bases; bases with no gene match: 6. The CDR3 sequence is CASRETGVSTDTQYF. CDR3 DNA sequence: TGCGCCAGCAGAGAAACAGGGGTTAGCACAGATACGCAGTATTTT.

This clonotype was observed a handful of times. The rearrangement joins TRBV4-1 to TRBJ2-7; tentative D call: TRBD2 (5 bases). CDR1 MGHRA and CDR2 YSYEKL come from the germline V gene. CDR3 size: 14 residues. V lost 5 bases and J lost 6, with 17 bases in between. The CDR3 DNA reads as TGCGCCAGCAGCTTCCCGCTTCTAGGGAGCGAGCAGTACTTC. Translation: CASSFPLLGSEQYF.

This clonotype was observed many times. The chain carries TRBV4-3 and TRBJ2-1; possibly TRBD2 for D (6 bases). Germline V CDR1 and CDR2: LGHNA, YSLEER. This CDR3 region has 13 residues. Trimming stripped 2 bases from V and 8 bases from J, with 10 bases between. In nucleotides, the CDR3 is TGCGCCAGCAGCCAACTAACTAGCTATGAGCAGTTCTTC. It is translated as CASSQLTSYEQFF.

This clonotype was detected ten times or more. This chain's CDR3 is CASSSGTSGDEQYF. The CDR3 DNA follows: TGTGCCAGCAGCTCCGGGACTAGCGGCGACGAGCAGTACTTC. V gene TRBV7-2 combines with J gene TRBJ2-7, with 11 bases identical to TRBD2. CDR1 and CDR2 from the germline V gene are SGHTA and FQGNSA. CDR3 size: 14 residues. The ends lost 4 bases at V and 5 bases at J; junction bases unmatched: 4.

This clonotype has a count of ten or more. The V call is TRBV3-1, the J call TRBJ2-2; a possible D gene is TRBD1 (5 bases). The V end lost 0 bases, the J end lost 4 bases, and 9 bases lay between the germline ends. Germline V gene data show CDR1 as LGHDT and CDR2 as YNNKEL (reference sequence). This CDR3 is built from 15 residues. The CDR3 sequence: CASSQDRVGTGELFF. For the CDR3, the DNA is TGTGCCAGCAGCCAAGACAGGGTTGGCACCGGGGAGCTGTTTTTT.

The rearrangement uses TRBV11-2 and TRBJ2-5; 8 positions match TRBD2. Germline trimming cut 5 bases from V and 2 bases from J; bases unmatched to any gene: 19. CDR3 length: 19 amino acids. Germline V gene lookup returns CDR1 SGHAT and CDR2 FQNNGV. The chain's CDR3 is CASSPRGRLVAGPQETQYF. CDR3 nucleotides: TGTGCCAGCAGCCCAAGGGGTCGGTTGGTAGCGGGACCACAAGAGACCCAGTACTTC.

A few counts support this clonotype. The V gene is TRBV27, the J gene TRBJ1-5; 8 nucleotides line up with TRBD1. V dropped 5 bases and J dropped 5; count of bases not matched to a gene: 17. The germline CDR1 and CDR2 sequences are MNHEY and SMNVEV (reference sequence). CDR3 length: 18 amino acids. For the CDR3, the DNA is TGTGCCAGCAGTCCCCTGCCCCTCGGACAGGGTGGGGATCAGCCCCAGCATTTT. It yields the protein CASSPLPLGQGGDQPQHF.

The chain carries TRBV20-1 and TRBJ1-1; no reliable D call. The CDR3 length is 15 residues. Trimming shortened V by 0 bases and J by 4 bases, and 15 bases separated the two germline ends. CDR1 DFQATT and CDR2 SNEGSKA come from the germline V gene (reference sequence). The CDR3 DNA sequence: TGCAGTGCTAGAGATCCGGGAGCCCGGCCCACTGAAGCTTTCTTT. Translation gives CSARDPGARPTEAFF.

This clonotype was seen many times. The chain recombines TRBV7-2 with TRBJ2-1; the match to TRBD2 covers 15 bases. The CDR3 totals 15 residues. The trim removed 5 bases at V and 10 bases at J, leaving 6 bases unmatched. Germline V gene lookup returns CDR1 SGHTA and CDR2 FQGNSA. The DNA for the CDR3 is TGTGCCAGCAGCACCCGGACTAGCGGGAGGGTAGAGCAGTTCTTC. It codes for CASSTRTSGRVEQFF.

The chain links TRBV7-9 to TRBJ2-7; 8 bases map to TRBD1. Germline loops: CDR1 SEHNR, CDR2 FQNEAQ (reference sequence). J lost 2 bases, V lost 5 bases, and 11 bases had no gene match. CDR3 length equals 16 residues. In DNA, the CDR3 is TGTGCCAGCAGCGCCGGGCGACAGGGGTTTCCCTACGAGCAGTACTTC. Its protein product is CASSAGRQGFPYEQYF.

This clonotype was recorded many times. This chain links TRBV27 with TRBJ1-6; maybe TRBD1 (5 bases). The CDR3 runs 15 residues. The germline V gene encodes CDR1 MNHEY and CDR2 SMNVEV (reference sequence). Trimming pared 3 bases from V and 6 bases from J, leaving 12 bases between. The CDR3 region has the DNA TGTGCCAGCAGTTTGGGGGGGATTGGTAATTCACCCCTCCACTTT. This translates into CASSLGGIGNSPLHF.

In its sample, this clonotype was seen a few times. This rearrangement joins TRBV20-1 to TRBJ2-2; tentatively, D is TRBD2 (5 bases). V lost 5 bases to trimming and J lost 6 bases, with 10 bases between them. The CDR3 consists of 12 residues. Germline CDR1 DFQATT, CDR2 SNEGSKA (reference sequence). CDR3 sequence (DNA): TGCAGTGCTGGAGCGGTATCCGGGGAGCTGTTTTTT. This translates into CSAGAVSGELFF.

This clonotype was observed at least ten times. The rearrangement links TRBV7-2 to TRBJ2-1; 12 bases match TRBD2. This CDR3 has 15 residues. Unmatched junction bases numbered 6, after V lost 2 bases and J lost 10 bases. Germline loops: CDR1 SGHTA, CDR2 FQGNSA. CDR3: CASSLRLAGVREQFF. As DNA, the CDR3 is TGTGCCAGCAGCTTACGACTAGCGGGAGTTCGGGAGCAGTTCTTC.

The chain uses TRBV15 and TRBJ2-7, with 10 bases matching TRBD2. This CDR3 contains 17 residues. V gave up 4 bases and J gave up 6 bases; unmatched junction bases: 15. Germline CDR1 LNHNV, CDR2 YYDKDF (reference sequence). The CDR3 region is CATSTTSYSGRPGEQYF. CDR3 bases: TGTGCCACCAGCACCACCTCCTATAGCGGGAGGCCCGGCGAGCAGTACTTC.

This clonotype was recorded at least ten times. The chain recombines TRBV20-1 with TRBJ2-3; no reliable D call. Trimming took 7 bases from V and 1 from J, leaving 15 bases between them. This CDR3 is built from 14 residues. From germline, CDR1 is DFQATT and CDR2 SNEGSKA (reference sequence). This CDR3 is CSVYGPGGTDTQYF. The CDR3 coding sequence is TGCAGTGTATACGGTCCTGGAGGCACAGATACGCAGTATTTT.